The T cell receptor beta chain described here comes from a study of T cell responses to AZD1222 COVID-19 vaccine. Overall study findings and caveats: Without day 14 samples, only post-peak T cell repertoires were studied. Breadth and depth of Spike-specific TCRs rose after two AZD1222 doses. At baseline, seropositivity was found in only a handful of AZD1222 recipients. There were mostly white British donors and more females than males, and clonal diversity was possibly underestimated.

Germline CDR1 is LGHDT and CDR2 is YNNKEL (reference sequence). With 4 bases removed from V and 8 bases from J, the gap between germline ends came to 9 bases. This CDR3 is 12 amino acids long. The repertoire was sequenced with immunoSEQ multiplex PCR; TCRdb's copy has only in-frame clones and lacks some. The sample records about 86,000 clones, about nine tenths being singletons. About this clone: Its antigen is unidentified.

The origin of this receptor is an adult in good health. This rearrangement joins TRBV3-1 (or the pseudogene TRBV3-2) to TRBJ2-1, with no clear D. The input for sequencing was peripheral blood, taken on day 0 of AZD1222 vaccination. DNA for the CDR3: TGTGCCAGCAGCCCGAAGTTTGATGAGCAGTTCTTC. Its translation: CASSPKFDEQFF.